This TCR beta chain was recorded in a study of T cells in Graves' hyperthyroidism and ophthalmopathy. This clonotype showed up just a few times. Its antigen is as yet unknown. Overall study results and limits: Also found in blood were most expanded thyroid clonotypes above 0.001. With a median lead of approximately 6 months before onset, the model predicted ophthalmopathy.

J was trimmed by 2 bases and V by 5 bases; bases with no gene match: 5. Germline V lookup: CDR1 SGHRS, CDR2 YFSETQ. The CDR3 totals 15 residues. The CDR3 regions of TCR beta were amplified from RNA transcripts. Carried out on the TCR CDR3, a first-round RT-PCR used the HTBI primer set. TCRdb recomputed calls from the multiplex PCR reads with MiXCR, one row per CDR3 protein. The sample carries a few hundred thousand distinct CDR3 sequences, about 15% recorded once. This clonotype was sampled from a woman aged 18 to 35 with Graves' ophthalmopathy. The J gene is TRBJ2-3, the V gene TRBV5-1, with TRBD1 identical over 10 bases. Source material: blood. The CDR3 region is CASRLGTGVTDTQYF. The CDR3 nucleotides read TGCGCCAGCAGACTCGGGACAGGGGTCACAGATACGCAGTATTTT. The full variable domain, in which reference TRBV5-1 and TRBJ2-3 provide the parts outside the CDR3, is KAGVTQTPRYLIKTRGQQVTLSCSPISGHRSVSWYQQTPGQGLQFLFEYFSETQRNKGNFPGRFSGRQFSNSRSEMNVSTLELGDSALYLCASRLGTGVTDTQYFGPGTRLTVL.